These T cell receptor beta chains were read from a single sample in a study of a mutant IDH1 vaccine in newly diagnosed glioma. Clones were sequenced by immunoSEQ multiplex PCR, and TCRdb holds only the in-frame ones, with some missing. There are over 55,000 clones in the sample; 65% to 85% occur only once, and approximately 4.4% lies in the top ten. The sample was peripheral blood mononuclear cells (PBMCs), taken from a glioma patient treated with radiotherapy, temozolomide or both. The receptors stem from a woman aged 18-29 years with glioma. Some clones in this sample may be carry-over from other donors' samples. Both conserved end residues are part of each CDR3. The D gene is left open where the match is weak.

V gene	J gene	D gene	CDR3 protein
TRBV9	TRBJ1-4	.	CASSGSRDEKLFF
TRBV6-5	TRBJ2-7	.	CASSYQGFEQYF
TRBV5-6	TRBJ2-6	TRBD1	CASSFWDRGDGANVLTF
TRBV6-1	TRBJ1-2	TRBD1	CASRVPGQVYGYTF
TRBV9	TRBJ1-1	.	CASSVLMGGGTEAFF
TRBV11-2	TRBJ2-5	.	CASSPLDREGGRKTQYF
TRBV7-9	TRBJ2-1	.	CASSLGVQRGNEQFF
TRBV19	TRBJ1-1	.	CASSPYPRVTEAFF
TRBV6-6	TRBJ2-7	.	CASRSLARYEQYF
TRBV6-4	TRBJ1-1	.	CASSVRENTEAFF
TRBV6-1	TRBJ2-2	.	CASSESGTGELFF
TRBV6-5	TRBJ1-3	.	CASSYGEGGNTIYF
TRBV11-2	TRBJ1-3	.	CASSFEGFSGNTIYF
TRBV6-5	TRBJ2-7	.	CASSYRARTSYEQYF
TRBV27	TRBJ1-5	.	CASSLSNNRPQHF
TRBV19	TRBJ1-2	TRBD1	CASRPKGDRGYGYTF
TRBV4-1	TRBJ2-1	.	CASSHVRSEQFF
TRBV29-1	TRBJ1-1	.	CSWTDDGAEAFF
TRBV6-5	TRBJ1-2	.	CASSYSPQPIYGYTF
TRBV6-5	TRBJ1-2	TRBD1	CASRATGGAVKGYTF
TRBV6-5	TRBJ1-1	.	CASSYSLGDTEAFF
TRBV7-9	TRBJ2-1	TRBD2	CASNLWRETSYNEQFF
TRBV2	TRBJ2-5	.	CASSESALFDSNPQYF
TRBV2	TRBJ1-5	.	CASSVAFPGQHSNQPQHF
TRBV30	TRBJ2-2	.	CAWTVGRKYTGELFF